Listed here are 9 T cell receptor beta chains from one sample, sequenced in a study of radiotherapy plus CTLA-4 blockade in lung cancer. Here immunoSEQ multiplex PCR was the method, and the copy in TCRdb shows in-frame clones only, minus some. The data contain some 46,000 clones, more than 75% of them singletons. The starting material was peripheral blood, obtained from a patient treated with radiotherapy plus ipilimumab. These receptor sequences come from a human donor with non-small cell lung cancer who had stable disease on radiotherapy plus ipilimumab.

This clone was picked up one time. The J gene is TRBJ1-2, the V gene TRBV27; D gene uncertain. Trimming removed 4 bases from V and 2 bases from J, with 17 bases in between. The CDR3 is 16 amino acids. CDR1 is MNHEY and CDR2 is SMNVEV in the germline V gene (reference sequence). CDR3 sequence reads: CASSSTSQVPNYGYTF. For the CDR3, the DNA is TGTGCCAGCAGTTCCACCTCACAAGTTCCCAACTATGGCTACACCTTC.

This rearrangement joins TRBV11-3 to TRBJ2-2; D unclear. Trimming took 0 bases from V and 3 from J, leaving 8 bases between them. CDR1 is SGHNT, CDR2 YENEEA, per germline. CDR3 length: 15 amino acids. The CDR3 sequence: CASSLDTSDTGELFF. The CDR3 bases are TGTGCCAGCAGCTTAGATACCTCAGACACCGGGGAGCTGTTTTTT.

This rearrangement joins TRBV25-1 to TRBJ2-7, with D perhaps TRBD2 (6 bases). Germline CDR1 and CDR2: MGHDK and SYGVNS. The CDR3 spans 14 residues. Trimming shortened V by 3 bases and J by 4 bases, and 13 bases separated the two germline ends. The CDR3 bases are TGTGCCAGCAGTGATAACCTTGGGGGGTACGAGCAGTACTTC. This gives the protein CASSDNLGGYEQYF.

CDR3 nucleotide sequence: TGTGCCAGCAGTGAATTTGGGGGTAGCGGGAATTTCTACAATGAGCAGTTCTTC. It yields the protein CASSEFGGSGNFYNEQFF. The chain uses TRBV25-1 and TRBJ2-1, with TRBD2 identical over 8 bases. Germline V gene sequence: CDR1 MGHDK, CDR2 SYGVNS. This CDR3 is 18 amino acids long. The ends lost 1 base at V and 3 bases at J; junction bases unmatched: 11.

The chain is built from TRBV4-1 and TRBJ2-1, with 11 bases matching TRBD2. V shed 0 bases, J shed 8 bases, and the junction held 9 bases outside the gene matches. Looked up from germline, CDR1 is MGHRA and CDR2 is YSYEKL. CDR3 size: 17 residues. CDR3 DNA: TGCGCCAGCAGCCAAGATACAACTAGCGGGAGTTTCGATGAGCAGTTCTTC. Residues: CASSQDTTSGSFDEQFF.

The chain carries TRBV2 and TRBJ1-5, with 8 bases matching TRBD1. The J segment lost 3 bases and the V segment lost 8 bases, leaving 3 bases of the junction unmatched. Germline-derived CDR1 and CDR2 are SNHLY and FYNNEI. This CDR3 region has 13 residues. CDR3 in DNA: TGTGCCAGCCGGACAGGGATCAATCAGCCCCAGCATTTT. Translating it yields CASRTGINQPQHF. Combining the CDR3 with reference TRBV2 and TRBJ1-5 gives the whole variable domain EPEVTQTPSHQVTQMGQEVILRCVPISNHLYFYWYRQILGQKVEFLVSFYNNEISEKSEIFDDQFSVERPDGSNFTLKIRSTKLEDSAMYFCASRTGINQPQHFGDGTRLSIL.

This clone appeared a few times. The chain joins TRBV19 to TRBJ2-1; a possible D gene is TRBD2 (6 bases). The V gene's germline CDR1 is LNHDA and CDR2 SQIVND (reference sequence). CDR3 length equals 17 residues. V was pared by 9 bases and J by 0 bases, with 21 bases between. The CDR3 sequence is CASRSHERGTSYNEQFF. The CDR3 DNA sequence: TGTGCCAGCAGATCCCACGAACGGGGGACCTCCTACAATGAGCAGTTCTTC.

This chain joins TRBV19 and TRBJ1-1; 11 bases match TRBD1. CDR3 length: 15 residues. Germline trimming cut 3 bases from V and 4 bases from J; bases unmatched to any gene: 4. Germline values: CDR1 LNHDA, CDR2 SQIVND (reference sequence). CDR3 residues: CASSMGTGGITEAFF. The CDR3 DNA reads TGTGCCAGTAGTATGGGGACAGGGGGGATCACTGAAGCTTTCTTT.

This clone was seen a single time. The chain combines TRBV19 with TRBJ2-5; 7 nucleotides line up with TRBD2. V shed 1 base and J 4 bases; nucleotides not matched to a gene: 12. The CDR3 contains 17 residues. Germline assignment: CDR1 LNHDA and CDR2 SQIVND (reference sequence). CDR3 DNA: TGTGCCAGTAGTATAGGTAGCGGGCGCACCTTCCTAGAGACCCAGTACTTC. As protein: CASSIGSGRTFLETQYF.